The entry below describes one T cell receptor (beta chain). Authors' data handling: Reference gene primer amplification gave nucleated cell count estimates. Method: immunoSEQ multiplex PCR; TCRdb's copy keeps in-frame clones and lacks some. From that table come the V and J calls and clone size; the DNA was used to work out D and trimming. The sample holds about 270,000 clones, roughly 88% seen once. This entry belongs to a study of blood T cell repertoires in COVID-19. Everyone who took part was roughly 18 to 89 years old, and they came from about two dozen US areas. The J segment lost 5 bases and the V segment lost 7 bases, leaving 6 bases of the junction unmatched. Germline V lookup: CDR1 LNHDA, CDR2 SQIVND (reference sequence). This CDR3 contains 14 residues.

This chain links TRBV19 with TRBJ2-7; 12 nucleotides agree with TRBD2. This clonotype was sampled from a woman between 40 and 50 years old with acute COVID-19. Sequenced material: PBMCs or T cells enriched from blood (not recorded which). Here the CDR3 DNA reads TGTGCCAGTACCGACCTAGCGGGGGGGAACGAGCAGTACTTC. It yields the protein CASTDLAGGNEQYF.